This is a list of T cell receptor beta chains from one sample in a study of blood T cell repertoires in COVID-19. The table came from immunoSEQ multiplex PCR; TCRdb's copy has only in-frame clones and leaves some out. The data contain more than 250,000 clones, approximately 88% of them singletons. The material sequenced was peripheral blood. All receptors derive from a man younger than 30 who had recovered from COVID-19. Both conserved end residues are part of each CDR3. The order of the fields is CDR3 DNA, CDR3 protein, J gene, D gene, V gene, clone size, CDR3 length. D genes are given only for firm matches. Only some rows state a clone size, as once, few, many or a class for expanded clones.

TGTGCCAGCAGCTTGGAAGGGACAGGGGGCGCAGAGCAGTACTTC | CASSLEGTGGAEQYF | TRBJ2-7 | TRBD1 | TRBV5-8 | once | 15
TGTGCCAGCAGTTTAATGGCCCCTGGTTCACCCCTCCACTTT | CASSLMAPGSPLHF | TRBJ1-6 | NA | TRBV27 | once | 14
TGTGCCAGCAGTTTACAGGGTCTGGGTGGCTACACCTTC | CASSLQGLGGYTF | TRBJ1-2 | NA | TRBV6-2/TRBV6-3 | NA | 13
TGTGCCAGCAGCGCCGGTGGGACAGTCAACACCTACAATGAGCAGTTCTTC | CASSAGGTVNTYNEQFF | TRBJ2-1 | TRBD1 | TRBV9 | NA | 17
TGTGCCAGCTTCCAGGGTACCGGGGAGCTGTTTTTT | CASFQGTGELFF | TRBJ2-2 | NA | TRBV18 | few | 12
TGTGCCAGTAGAACTAGCGGAGGAGTCAATGAGCAGTTCTTC | CASRTSGGVNEQFF | TRBJ2-1 | TRBD2 | TRBV19 | NA | 14
TGTGCCAGCAGCCAGGACAGGTTAGGGTCCAATGAGCAGTTCTTC | CASSQDRLGSNEQFF | TRBJ2-1 | TRBD1 | TRBV11-2 | NA | 15
TGTGCCAGCAGCTTATCCGGGAACTCCTACGAGCAGTACTTC | CASSLSGNSYEQYF | TRBJ2-7 | NA | TRBV5-4 | NA | 14
TGTGCCAGCAGCCAAGACCTCCTAGGACTAGCGGCGACAGATACGCAGTATTTT | CASSQDLLGLAATDTQYF | TRBJ2-3 | TRBD2 | TRBV4-2 | NA | 18
TGTGCCAGTAGTATTGGCCAGGAATCCACTGAAGCTTTCTTT | CASSIGQESTEAFF | TRBJ1-1 | NA | TRBV19 | NA | 14
TGTGCCATCGGGGCTATTGACACTGAAGCTTTCTTT | CAIGAIDTEAFF | TRBJ1-1 | NA | TRBV10-3 | NA | 12
TGTGCCAGCAGTTGGACAGGGGGGAGAGAGCAGTACTTC | CASSWTGGREQYF | TRBJ2-7 | TRBD1 | TRBV12-3/TRBV12-4 | NA | 13
TGTGCCAGTAGTATGGTAGCGGGGAAAGAGACCCAGTACTTC | CASSMVAGKETQYF | TRBJ2-5 | TRBD2 | TRBV19 | NA | 14
TGTGCCATCAGTGAGCCCGGACTAGCGGGAGTGTTTATGAACAATGAGCAGTTCTTC | CAISEPGLAGVFMNNEQFF | TRBJ2-1 | TRBD2 | TRBV10-3 | NA | 19
TGTGCCAGCAGTTTTGGCGGAACTAATGAAAAACTGTTTTTT | CASSFGGTNEKLFF | TRBJ1-4 | NA | TRBV28 | NA | 14
TGTGCCAGCAGTCCCGGACAGGGAATACGGTATGGCTACACCTTC | CASSPGQGIRYGYTF | TRBJ1-2 | TRBD1 | TRBV27 | NA | 15
TGCAGTGCTAGTTACTACAATGAGCAGTTCTTC | CSASYYNEQFF | TRBJ2-1 | NA | TRBV20-1 | NA | 11
TGTGCCAGCAGTTTGGTCAGCGGGGGTGAAAAACTGTTTTTT | CASSLVSGGEKLFF | TRBJ1-4 | NA | TRBV6-5 | NA | 14
TGTGCCAGCACCCCGGGTGGGTATTCCTACGAGCAGTACTTC | CASTPGGYSYEQYF | TRBJ2-7 | NA | TRBV11-2 | NA | 14
TGTGCCAGCAGACAGGGGGCGCGGACTAATGAAAAACTGTTTTTT | CASRQGARTNEKLFF | TRBJ1-4 | TRBD1 | TRBV27 | NA | 15
TGCGCCAGCAGCAAAACCGGGACAGGGAAAACTGAAGCTTTCTTT | CASSKTGTGKTEAFF | TRBJ1-1 | TRBD1 | TRBV5-1 | once | 15
TGTGCCAGCAGACTCTGGGGCGGGAGGATTTCCTACAATGAGCAGTTCTTC | CASRLWGGRISYNEQFF | TRBJ2-1 | TRBD2 | TRBV5-4 | NA | 17
TGTGCCAGCAGTCCGACCGGGACAGGGTATACAGAGACCCAGTACTTC | CASSPTGTGYTETQYF | TRBJ2-5 | TRBD1 | TRBV27 | NA | 16
TGCGCCAGCAGCCGCGTTGGGGGGGCGGCGGGGATGAACACTGAAGCTTTCTTT | CASSRVGGAAGMNTEAFF | TRBJ1-1 | NA | TRBV5-1 | NA | 18
TGTGCCACAAAGGGCATCCGGGACAGAGACACAGATACGCAGTATTTT | CATKGIRDRDTDTQYF | TRBJ2-3 | TRBD1 | TRBV19 | NA | 16
TGTGCCAGCAGTCCTAATCAGGGAGGCCTCTATGGCTACACCTTC | CASSPNQGGLYGYTF | TRBJ1-2 | NA | TRBV27 | NA | 15
TGTGCCAGCAGCCAGGGGGCCGACGAGCAGTACTTC | CASSQGADEQYF | TRBJ2-7 | TRBD1 | TRBV7-9 | NA | 12
TGTGCCAGCAGCCTCATATGGCGTTCAGACTCCGGAAACACCATATATTTT | CASSLIWRSDSGNTIYF | TRBJ1-3 | NA | TRBV7-9 | NA | 17
TGTGCCACCAGTGATTTGGGACAGGTGAGCTCCTACGAGCAGTACTTC | CATSDLGQVSSYEQYF | TRBJ2-7 | TRBD1 | TRBV24-1 | NA | 16
TGTGCCAGCAGTCTCCGACAGGGGGGATATAATTCACCCCTCCACTTT | CASSLRQGGYNSPLHF | TRBJ1-6 | TRBD1 | TRBV27 | NA | 16
TGTGCCAGCAGTTATGGGACAGGGAACCGGGAGCTGTTTTTT | CASSYGTGNRELFF | TRBJ2-2 | TRBD1 | TRBV27 | NA | 14
TGTGCCAGCAGCCCCAGGGGCGGTGGTGAAAAACTGTTTTTT | CASSPRGGGEKLFF | TRBJ1-4 | NA | TRBV6-5 | NA | 14
TGTGCCAGCAGCTTACGGGGCGGGGGGACCTACGAGCAGTACTTC | CASSLRGGGTYEQYF | TRBJ2-7 | TRBD2 | TRBV7-6 | NA | 15
TGTGCCAGCAGTTACAGACAGAACAAAGCCACCGGGGAGCTGTTTTTT | CASSYRQNKATGELFF | TRBJ2-2 | NA | TRBV6-5 | NA | 16
TGTGCCAGCAGCACCGGACAGCTAAGCACAGATACGCAGTATTTT | CASSTGQLSTDTQYF | TRBJ2-3 | NA | TRBV11-1 | NA | 15
TGTGCCAGCAGTGGAAGGGAGCAAACTGAAGCTTTCTTT | CASSGREQTEAFF | TRBJ1-1 | NA | TRBV2 | NA | 13
TGTGCCAGTAGTGTGGCAGCGGGACCAAACAATGAGCAGTTCTTC | CASSVAAGPNNEQFF | TRBJ2-1 | TRBD2 | TRBV19 | NA | 15
TGTGCCAGTACCCCGGGACAGACGAACACCGGGGAGCTGTTTTTT | CASTPGQTNTGELFF | TRBJ2-2 | TRBD1 | TRBV19 | few | 15
TGTGCCAGCAGCTTCGGAGGAAGGACTGAAGCTTTCTTT | CASSFGGRTEAFF | TRBJ1-1 | NA | TRBV5-6 | NA | 13
TGTGCCAGCAGCCTTAGCTCGGGGAGAACTGGAAACACCATATATTTT | CASSLSSGRTGNTIYF | TRBJ1-3 | NA | TRBV7-4 | NA | 16
TGCGCCAGCAGCCAAGATCCCCCTCCTCCGACTTACACTGAAGCTTTCTTT | CASSQDPPPPTYTEAFF | TRBJ1-1 | NA | TRBV4-1 | few | 17
TGTGCCAGCAGCCCTTTAAGTGGCCCTGGCAATCAGCCCCAGCATTTT | CASSPLSGPGNQPQHF | TRBJ1-5 | NA | TRBV7-2 | NA | 16
TGTGCCAGCAGCTTGGCCCCTCATTTT | CASSLAPHF | TRBJ1-5 | NA | TRBV5-5 | NA | 9
TGCGCCAGCAGCACAACGGGACAGGGGAACACTGAAGCTTTCTTT | CASSTTGQGNTEAFF | TRBJ1-1 | TRBD1 | TRBV5-1 | NA | 15
TGTGCCAGCAGTCCCCCGCAGGGCGGAGGGTACAATGAGCAGTTCTTC | CASSPPQGGGYNEQFF | TRBJ2-1 | NA | TRBV28 | NA | 16
TGTGCCAGCAGTGAAGGGACAGGGCCGCGAGGCTACACCTTC | CASSEGTGPRGYTF | TRBJ1-2 | TRBD1 | TRBV2 | NA | 14
TGTGCCAGCAGTTGGGGACTAGCGACCGCCACAGATACGCAGTATTTT | CASSWGLATATDTQYF | TRBJ2-3 | TRBD2 | TRBV6-5 | NA | 16